The sample holds many counts of the clone carrying this TCR beta chain. V was cut by 3 bases and J by 10 bases, with 7 bases left in between. Germline V gene lookup returns CDR1 ENHRY and CDR2 SYGVKD. The CDR3 is 12 amino acids. TCRdb reprocessed the RT-PCR reads via MiXCR and lists one record per CDR3 protein. Among about 680,000 distinct CDR3 sequences listed, 12% to 15% were seen once. This TCR derives from a female donor in good health, serving as a healthy control. The J gene is TRBJ1-6, the V gene TRBV10-3; no reliable D call. Sequenced sample: memory CD4+ T cells from blood. In nucleotides, the CDR3 is TGTGCCATCAGTGATATATACTCACCCCTCCACTTT. As protein: CAISDIYSPLHF.